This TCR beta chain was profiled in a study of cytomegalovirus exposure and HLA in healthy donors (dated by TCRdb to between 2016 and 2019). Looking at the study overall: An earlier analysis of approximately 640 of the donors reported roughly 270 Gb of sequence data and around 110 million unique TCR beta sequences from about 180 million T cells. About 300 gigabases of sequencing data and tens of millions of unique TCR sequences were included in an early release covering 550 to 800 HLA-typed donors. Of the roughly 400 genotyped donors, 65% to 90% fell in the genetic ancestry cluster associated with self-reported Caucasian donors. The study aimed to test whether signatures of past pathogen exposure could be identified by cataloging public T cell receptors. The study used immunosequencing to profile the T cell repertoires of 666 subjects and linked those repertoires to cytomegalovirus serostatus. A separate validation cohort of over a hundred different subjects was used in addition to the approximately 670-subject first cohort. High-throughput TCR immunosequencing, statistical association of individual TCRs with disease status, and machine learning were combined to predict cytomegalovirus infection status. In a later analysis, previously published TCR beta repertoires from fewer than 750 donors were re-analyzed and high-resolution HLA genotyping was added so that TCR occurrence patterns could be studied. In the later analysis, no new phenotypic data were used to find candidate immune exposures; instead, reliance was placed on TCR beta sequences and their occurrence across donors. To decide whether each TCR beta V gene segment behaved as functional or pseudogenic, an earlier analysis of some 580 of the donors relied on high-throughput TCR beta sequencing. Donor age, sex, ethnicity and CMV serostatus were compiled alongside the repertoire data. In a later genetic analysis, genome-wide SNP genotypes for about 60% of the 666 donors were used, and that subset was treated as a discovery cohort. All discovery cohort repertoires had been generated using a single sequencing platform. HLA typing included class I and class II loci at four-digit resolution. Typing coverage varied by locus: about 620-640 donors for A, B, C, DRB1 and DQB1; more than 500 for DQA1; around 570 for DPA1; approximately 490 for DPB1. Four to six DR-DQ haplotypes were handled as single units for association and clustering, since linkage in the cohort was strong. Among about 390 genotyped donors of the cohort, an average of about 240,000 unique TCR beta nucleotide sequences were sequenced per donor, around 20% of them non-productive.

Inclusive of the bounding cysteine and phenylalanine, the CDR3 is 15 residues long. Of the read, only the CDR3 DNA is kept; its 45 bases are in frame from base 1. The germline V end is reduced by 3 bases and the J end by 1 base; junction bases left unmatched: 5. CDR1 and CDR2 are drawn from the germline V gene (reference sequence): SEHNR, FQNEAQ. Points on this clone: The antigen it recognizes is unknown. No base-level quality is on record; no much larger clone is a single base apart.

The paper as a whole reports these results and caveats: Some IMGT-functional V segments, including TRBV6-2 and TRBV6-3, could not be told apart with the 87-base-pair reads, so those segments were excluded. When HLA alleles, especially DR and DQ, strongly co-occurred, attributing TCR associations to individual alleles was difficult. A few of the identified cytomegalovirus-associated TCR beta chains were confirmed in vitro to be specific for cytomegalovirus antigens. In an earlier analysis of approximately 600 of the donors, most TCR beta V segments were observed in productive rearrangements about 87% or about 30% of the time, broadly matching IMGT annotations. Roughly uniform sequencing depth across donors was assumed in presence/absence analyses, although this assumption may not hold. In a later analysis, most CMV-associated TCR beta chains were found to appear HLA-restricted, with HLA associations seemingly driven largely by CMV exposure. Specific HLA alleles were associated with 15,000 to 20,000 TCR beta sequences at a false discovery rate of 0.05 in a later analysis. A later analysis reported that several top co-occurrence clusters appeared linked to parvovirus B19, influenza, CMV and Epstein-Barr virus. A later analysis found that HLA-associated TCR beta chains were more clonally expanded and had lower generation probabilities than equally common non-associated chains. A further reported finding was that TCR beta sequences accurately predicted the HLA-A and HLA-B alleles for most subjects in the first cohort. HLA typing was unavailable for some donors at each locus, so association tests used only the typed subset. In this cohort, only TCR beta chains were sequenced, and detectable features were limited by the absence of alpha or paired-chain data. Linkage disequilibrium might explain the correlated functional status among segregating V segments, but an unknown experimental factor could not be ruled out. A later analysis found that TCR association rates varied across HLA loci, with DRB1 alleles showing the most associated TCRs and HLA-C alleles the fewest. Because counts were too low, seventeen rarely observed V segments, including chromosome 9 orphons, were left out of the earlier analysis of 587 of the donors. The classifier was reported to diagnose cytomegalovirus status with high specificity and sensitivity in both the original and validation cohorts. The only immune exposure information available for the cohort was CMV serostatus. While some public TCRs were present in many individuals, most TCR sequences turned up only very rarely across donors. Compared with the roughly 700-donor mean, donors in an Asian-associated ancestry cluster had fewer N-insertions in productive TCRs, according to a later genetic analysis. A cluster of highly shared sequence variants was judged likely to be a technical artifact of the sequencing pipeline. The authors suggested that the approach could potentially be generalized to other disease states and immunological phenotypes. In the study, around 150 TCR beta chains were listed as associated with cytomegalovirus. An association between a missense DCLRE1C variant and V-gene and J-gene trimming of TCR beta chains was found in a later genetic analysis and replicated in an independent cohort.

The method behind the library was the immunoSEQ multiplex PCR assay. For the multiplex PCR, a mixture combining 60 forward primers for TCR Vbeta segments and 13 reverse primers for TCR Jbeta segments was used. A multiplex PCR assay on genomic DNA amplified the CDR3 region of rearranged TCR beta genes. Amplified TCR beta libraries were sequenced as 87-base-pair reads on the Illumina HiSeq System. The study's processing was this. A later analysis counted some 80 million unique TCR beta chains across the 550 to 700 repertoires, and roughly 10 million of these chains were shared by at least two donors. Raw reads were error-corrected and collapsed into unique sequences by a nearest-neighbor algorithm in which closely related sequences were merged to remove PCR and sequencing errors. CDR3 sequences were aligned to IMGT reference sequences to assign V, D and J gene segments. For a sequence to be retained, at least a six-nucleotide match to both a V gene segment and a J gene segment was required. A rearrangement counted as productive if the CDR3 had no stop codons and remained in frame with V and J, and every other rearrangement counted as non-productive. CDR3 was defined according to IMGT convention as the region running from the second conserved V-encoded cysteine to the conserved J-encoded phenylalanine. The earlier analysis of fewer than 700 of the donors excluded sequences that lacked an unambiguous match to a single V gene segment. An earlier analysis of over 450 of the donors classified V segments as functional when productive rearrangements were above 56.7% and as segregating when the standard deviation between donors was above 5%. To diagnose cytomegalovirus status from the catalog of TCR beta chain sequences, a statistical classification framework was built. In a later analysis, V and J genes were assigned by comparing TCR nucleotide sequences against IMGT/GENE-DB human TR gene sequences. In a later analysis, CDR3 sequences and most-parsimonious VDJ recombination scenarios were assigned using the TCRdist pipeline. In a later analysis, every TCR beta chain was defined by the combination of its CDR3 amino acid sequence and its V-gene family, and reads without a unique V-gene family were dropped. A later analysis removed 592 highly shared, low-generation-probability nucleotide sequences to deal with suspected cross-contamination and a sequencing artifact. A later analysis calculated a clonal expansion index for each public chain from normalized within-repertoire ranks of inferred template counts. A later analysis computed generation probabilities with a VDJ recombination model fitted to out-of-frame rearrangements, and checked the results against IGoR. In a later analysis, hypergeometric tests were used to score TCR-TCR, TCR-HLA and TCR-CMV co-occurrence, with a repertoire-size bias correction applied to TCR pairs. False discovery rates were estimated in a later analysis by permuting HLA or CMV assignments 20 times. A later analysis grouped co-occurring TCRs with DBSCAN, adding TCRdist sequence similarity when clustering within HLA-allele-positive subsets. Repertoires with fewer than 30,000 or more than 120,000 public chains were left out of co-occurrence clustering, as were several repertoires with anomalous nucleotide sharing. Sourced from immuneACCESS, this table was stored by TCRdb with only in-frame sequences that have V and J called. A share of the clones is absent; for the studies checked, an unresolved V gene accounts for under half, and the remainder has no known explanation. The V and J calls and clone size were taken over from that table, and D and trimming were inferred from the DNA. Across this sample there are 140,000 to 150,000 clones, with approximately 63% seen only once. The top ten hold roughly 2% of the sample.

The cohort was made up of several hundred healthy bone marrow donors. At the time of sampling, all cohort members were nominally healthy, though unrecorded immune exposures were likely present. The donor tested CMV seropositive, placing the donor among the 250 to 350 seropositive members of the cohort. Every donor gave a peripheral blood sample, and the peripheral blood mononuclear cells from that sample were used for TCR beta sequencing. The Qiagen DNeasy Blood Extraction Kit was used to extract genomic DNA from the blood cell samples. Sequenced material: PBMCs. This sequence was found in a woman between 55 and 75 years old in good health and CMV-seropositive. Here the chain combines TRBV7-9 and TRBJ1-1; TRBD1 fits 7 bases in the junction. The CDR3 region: CASSFKDRPNTEAFF. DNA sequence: TGTGCCAGCAGCTTTAAGGACAGGCCGAACACTGAAGCTTTCTTT. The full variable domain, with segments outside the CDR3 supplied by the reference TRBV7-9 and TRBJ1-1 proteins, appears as DTGVSQNPRHKITKRGQNVTFRCDPISEHNRLYWYRQTLGQGPEFLTYFQNEAQLEKSRLLSDRFSAERPKGSFSTLEIQRTEQGDSAMYLCASSFKDRPNTEAFFGQGTRLTVV.